A single sample is the source of the 14 T cell receptor beta chains below, sequenced in a study of T cells after yellow fever vaccination. TCRdb reprocessed the 5' RACE reads via MiXCR and lists one record per CDR3 protein. The sample shows roughly 260,000 distinct CDR3 sequences, 10% to 15% of them seen only once. Here the sequenced sample was CD4+ T cells sorted from PBMCs, taken 45 days after the yellow fever booster vaccination. Receptors originate from a man between 25 and 39 years old who received the YFV17D yellow fever vaccine.

This clonotype appeared a few times. The chain combines TRBV7-2 with TRBJ2-1, with D hard to call. Trimming cost V 1 base and J 10 bases, with 11 bases left between them. The germline CDR1 and CDR2 sequences are SGHTA and FQGNSA. This CDR3 is built from 13 residues. CDR3 sequence reads: CASSLGPAGEQFF. The CDR3 DNA reads TGTGCCAGCAGCTTAGGCCCGGCTGGAGAGCAGTTCTTC.

The chain carries TRBV24-1 and TRBJ2-1, with 14 bases that match TRBD2. Trimming at V came to 4 bases and at J to 7 bases, leaving 5 bases not matched to a gene. CDR3 size: 16 residues. CDR1 KGHDR and CDR2 SFDVKD come from the germline V gene. The CDR3 loop is CATSDGTSGSGNEQFF. The CDR3 bases are TGTGCCACCAGTGACGGGACTAGCGGGAGCGGAAATGAGCAGTTCTTC.

This clonotype was observed a few times. The chain uses TRBV5-1 and TRBJ2-1; D gene ambiguous. Germline CDR1 is SGHRS and CDR2 is YFSETQ. V lost 0 bases, J lost 5 bases, and 9 bases lay in between. The CDR3 spans 14 residues. The CDR3 protein is CASSLAGVHNEQFF. In nucleotides, the CDR3 is TGCGCCAGCAGCTTGGCTGGAGTCCACAATGAGCAGTTCTTC.

The chain employs TRBV20-1 and TRBJ2-1, with 7 bases lining up with TRBD2. Germline values: CDR1 DFQATT, CDR2 SNEGSKA (reference sequence). The CDR3 runs to 16 residues. J was trimmed by 3 bases and V by 3 bases; bases with no gene match: 11. The CDR3 sequence is CSARTGGRGFYNEQFF. In nucleotides, the CDR3 is TGCAGTGCTAGGACGGGGGGAAGGGGATTCTACAATGAGCAGTTCTTC.

This clonotype was counted many times. The rearrangement links TRBV20-1 to TRBJ2-3, with 14 bases identical to TRBD2. V trimming: 0 bases; J trimming: 5 bases; junction bases outside the gene matches: 10. Germline CDR1 reads DFQATT; CDR2 reads SNEGSKA (reference sequence). The CDR3 spans 18 residues. The CDR3 spells CSARDQGLAGVLVDTQYF. The CDR3 bases are TGCAGTGCTAGAGATCAGGGACTAGCGGGAGTATTGGTAGATACGCAGTATTTT.

This clonotype was counted only a few times. This rearrangement joins TRBV6-1 to TRBJ2-7, with D possibly called TRBD1 or TRBD2 (5 bases each). CDR1 MNHNS and CDR2 SASEGT come from the germline V gene. V lost 6 bases, J lost 3 bases, and 15 bases lay in between. This CDR3 comprises 14 residues. The CDR3 reads CASRHNGDLYEQYF. CDR3 nucleotide sequence: TGTGCCAGCAGGCACAACGGGGACCTCTACGAGCAGTACTTC.

In regard to this clonotype: A read error may account for a junction end that differs from germline. V and J are TRBV19 and TRBJ2-3, with TRBD2 matching 7 bases. The CDR3 totals 11 residues. Germline V gives CDR1 LNHDA, CDR2 SQIVND (reference sequence). The CDR3: CASKEGGTPNF. CDR3 bases: TGTGCCAGCAAAGAGGGAGGGACTCCGAATTTT. The variable domain in full, completed from reference TRBV19 and TRBJ2-3, reads DGGITQSPKYLFRKEGQNVTLSCEQNLNHDAMYWYRQDPGQGLRLIYYSQIVNDFQKGDIAEGYSVSREKKESFPLTVTSAQKNPTAFYLCASKEGGTPNFGPGTRLTVL.

This chain connects TRBV2 to TRBJ1-1, with 9 bases matching TRBD1. CDR1 and CDR2 from the germline V gene are SNHLY and FYNNEI. This CDR3 comprises 14 residues. The V segment lost 5 bases and the J segment 4 bases; nucleotides outside the gene matches: 5. The CDR3 here is CASSTTGGSTEAFF. CDR3 bases: TGTGCCAGCAGTACGACAGGGGGAAGCACTGAAGCTTTCTTT. The whole variable domain, remainder taken from reference TRBV2 and TRBJ1-1, is EPEVTQTPSHQVTQMGQEVILRCVPISNHLYFYWYRQILGQKVEFLVSFYNNEISEKSEIFDDQFSVERPDGSNFTLKIRSTKLEDSAMYFCASSTTGGSTEAFFGQGTRLTVV.

The sample holds many counts of this clonotype. V and J are TRBV7-2 and TRBJ1-1; TRBD1 might be the D (5 bases). The V gene lost 2 bases and the J gene lost 4 bases, with 8 bases spanning the gap. Germline assignment: CDR1 SGHTA and CDR2 FQGNSA. The CDR3 is 13 amino acids. CDR3 DNA: TGTGCCAGCAGCTTATTCGGGGGCACTGAAGCTTTCTTT. This codes for CASSLFGGTEAFF.

This clonotype has just a few counts. The chain recombines TRBV18 with TRBJ2-1; 8 positions agree with TRBD2. Germline trimming cut 4 bases from V and 6 bases from J; bases unmatched to any gene: 5. Germline V gene data show CDR1 as KGHSH and CDR2 as LQKENI. The CDR3 extends over 14 amino acids. The CDR3 sequence is CASSLSGGVNEQFF. The CDR3 nucleotides are TGTGCCAGCTCACTATCCGGGGGGGTCAATGAGCAGTTCTTC.

This clonotype was detected a few times. The V and J genes are TRBV5-6 and TRBJ2-1; 12 bases align to TRBD2. V lost 1 base and J lost 2; bases outside the gene matches: 10. The CDR3 spans 19 residues. The germline V gene encodes CDR1 SGHDT and CDR2 YYEEEE. The CDR3 DNA reads TGTGCCAGCAGCTTGACCCCCGGGACTAGCGGGCGAACCTACAATGAGCAGTTCTTC. Its protein is CASSLTPGTSGRTYNEQFF.

This chain links TRBV5-1 with TRBJ2-3, with a possible D match to TRBD1 (5 bases). The CDR3 totals 13 residues. The V end was cut by 5 bases, the J end by 3 bases, with 10 bases between. Germline V gene sequence: CDR1 SGHRS, CDR2 YFSETQ. The CDR3 coding sequence is TGCGCCAGCAGGTCAGGGTATACAGATACGCAGTATTTT. Residues: CASRSGYTDTQYF.

This clonotype was detected only a few times. J is TRBJ1-4 and V is TRBV15; D may be TRBD1 (6 bases). The V end was cut by 0 bases, the J end by 3 bases, with 8 bases between. Germline loops: CDR1 LNHNV, CDR2 YYDKDF (reference sequence). CDR3 size: 15 residues. The CDR3 loop is CATSRDPGANEKLFF. CDR3 in DNA: TGTGCCACCAGCAGAGATCCAGGGGCTAATGAAAAACTGTTTTTT.

The chain combines TRBV19 with TRBJ1-2, with D unresolved. CDR1 LNHDA and CDR2 SQIVND come from the germline V gene (reference sequence). With 3 bases removed from V and 8 bases from J, the gap between germline ends came to 16 bases. The CDR3 is 14 residues long. The CDR3 DNA follows: TGTGCCAGTAGTATTCTTCGTACAGCATCCGGCTACACCTTC. This gives the protein CASSILRTASGYTF.